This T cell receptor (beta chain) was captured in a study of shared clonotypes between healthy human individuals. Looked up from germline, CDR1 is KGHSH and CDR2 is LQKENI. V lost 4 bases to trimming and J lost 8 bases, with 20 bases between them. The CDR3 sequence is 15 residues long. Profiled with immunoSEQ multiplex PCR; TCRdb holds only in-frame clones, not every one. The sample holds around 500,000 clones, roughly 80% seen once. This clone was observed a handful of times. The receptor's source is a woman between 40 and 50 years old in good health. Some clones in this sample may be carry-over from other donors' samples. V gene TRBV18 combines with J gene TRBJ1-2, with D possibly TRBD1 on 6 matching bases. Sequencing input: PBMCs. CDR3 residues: CASSLSPGHKGGYTF. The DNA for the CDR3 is TGTGCCAGCTCACTTTCCCCGGGACACAAGGGAGGCTACACCTTC.